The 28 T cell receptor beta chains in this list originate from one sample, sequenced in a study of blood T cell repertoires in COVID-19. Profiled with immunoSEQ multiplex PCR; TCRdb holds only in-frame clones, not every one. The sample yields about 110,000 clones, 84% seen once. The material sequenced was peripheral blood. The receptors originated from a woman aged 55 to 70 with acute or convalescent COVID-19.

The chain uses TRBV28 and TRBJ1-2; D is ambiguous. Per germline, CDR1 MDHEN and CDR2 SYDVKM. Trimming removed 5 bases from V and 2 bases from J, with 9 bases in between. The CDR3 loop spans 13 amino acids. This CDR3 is CASSRGYNYGYTF. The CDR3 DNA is TGTGCCAGCAGTCGAGGGTACAACTATGGCTACACCTTC.

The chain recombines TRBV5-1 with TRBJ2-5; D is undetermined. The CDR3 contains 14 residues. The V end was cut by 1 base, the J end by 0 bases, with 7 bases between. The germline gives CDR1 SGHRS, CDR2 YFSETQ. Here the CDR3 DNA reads TGCGCCAGCAGCTTGTCCGGTGACCAAGAGACCCAGTACTTC. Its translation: CASSLSGDQETQYF.

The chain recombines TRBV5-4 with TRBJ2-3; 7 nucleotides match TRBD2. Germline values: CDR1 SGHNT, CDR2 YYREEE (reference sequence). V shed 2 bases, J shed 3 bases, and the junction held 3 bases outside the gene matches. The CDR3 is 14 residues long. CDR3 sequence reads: CASSLASGTDTQYF. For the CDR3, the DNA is TGTGCCAGCAGCTTAGCTAGCGGAACAGATACGCAGTATTTT.

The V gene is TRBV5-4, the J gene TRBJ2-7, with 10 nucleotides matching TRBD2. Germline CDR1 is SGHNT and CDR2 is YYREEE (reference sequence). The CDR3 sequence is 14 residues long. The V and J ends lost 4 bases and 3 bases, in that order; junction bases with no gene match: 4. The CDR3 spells CASSVGTSVYEQYF. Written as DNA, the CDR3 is TGTGCCAGCAGCGTCGGGACTAGCGTCTACGAGCAGTACTTC.

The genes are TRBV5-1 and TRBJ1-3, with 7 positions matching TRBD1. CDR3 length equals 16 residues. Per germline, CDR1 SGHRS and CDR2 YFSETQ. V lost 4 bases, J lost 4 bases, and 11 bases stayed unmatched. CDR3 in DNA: TGCGCCAGCAGCGTAGACAGGGTAAAGCAAGGAAACACCATATATTTT. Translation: CASSVDRVKQGNTIYF.

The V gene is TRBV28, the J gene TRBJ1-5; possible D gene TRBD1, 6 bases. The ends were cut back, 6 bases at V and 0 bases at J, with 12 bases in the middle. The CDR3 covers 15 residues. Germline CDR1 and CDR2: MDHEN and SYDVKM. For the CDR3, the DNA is TGTGCCAGCAGCCAGGACAGTTTTAGCAATCAGCCCCAGCATTTT. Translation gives CASSQDSFSNQPQHF.

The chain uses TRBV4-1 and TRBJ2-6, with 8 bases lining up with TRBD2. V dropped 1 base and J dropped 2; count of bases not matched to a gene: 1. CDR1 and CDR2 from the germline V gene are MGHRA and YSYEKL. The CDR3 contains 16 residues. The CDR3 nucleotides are TGCGCCAGCAGCCAAGTAGCGGGGACTGGGGCCAACGTCCTGACTTTC. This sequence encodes CASSQVAGTGANVLTF.

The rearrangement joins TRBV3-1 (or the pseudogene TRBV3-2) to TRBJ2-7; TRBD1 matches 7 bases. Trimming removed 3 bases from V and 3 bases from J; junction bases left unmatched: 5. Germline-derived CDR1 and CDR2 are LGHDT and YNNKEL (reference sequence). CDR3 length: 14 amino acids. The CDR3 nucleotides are TGTGCCAGCAGCCAGATGACAGGGATCTACGAGCAGTACTTC. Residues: CASSQMTGIYEQYF.

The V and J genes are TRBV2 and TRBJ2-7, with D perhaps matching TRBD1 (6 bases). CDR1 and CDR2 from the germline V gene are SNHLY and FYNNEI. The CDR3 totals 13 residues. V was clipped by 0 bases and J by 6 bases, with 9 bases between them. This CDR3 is CASSEATGTEQYF. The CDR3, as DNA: TGTGCCAGCAGTGAAGCTACAGGGACCGAGCAGTACTTC.

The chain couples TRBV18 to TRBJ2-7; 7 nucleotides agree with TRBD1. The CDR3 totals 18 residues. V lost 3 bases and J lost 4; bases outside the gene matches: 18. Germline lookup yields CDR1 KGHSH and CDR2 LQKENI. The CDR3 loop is CASSPGTAAHSPNYEQYF. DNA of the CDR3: TGTGCCAGCTCACCCGGGACAGCCGCTCATTCTCCAAATTACGAGCAGTACTTC.

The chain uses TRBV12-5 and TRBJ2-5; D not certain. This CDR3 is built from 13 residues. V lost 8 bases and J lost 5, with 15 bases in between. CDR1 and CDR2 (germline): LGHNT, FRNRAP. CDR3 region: CASTLGGAETQYF. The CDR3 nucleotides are TGTGCTAGTACCCTCGGCGGCGCGGAGACCCAGTACTTC.

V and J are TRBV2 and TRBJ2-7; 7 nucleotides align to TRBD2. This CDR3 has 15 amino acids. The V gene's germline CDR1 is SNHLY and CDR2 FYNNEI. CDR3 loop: CVLRSPRRGSYEQYF. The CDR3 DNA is TGTGTCCTCCGATCGCCCAGGCGGGGGTCCTACGAGCAGTACTTC.

In DNA form, the CDR3 reads TGTGCCAGCAGCTCCTCGACAGCTGGAAACACCATATATTTT. It encodes CASSSSTAGNTIYF. This chain connects TRBV9 to TRBJ1-3; tentatively, D is TRBD1 (5 bases). The germline V gene has CDR1 SGDLS and CDR2 YYNGEE. The CDR3 extends over 14 amino acids. Trimming took 4 bases from V and 2 from J, leaving 10 bases between them.

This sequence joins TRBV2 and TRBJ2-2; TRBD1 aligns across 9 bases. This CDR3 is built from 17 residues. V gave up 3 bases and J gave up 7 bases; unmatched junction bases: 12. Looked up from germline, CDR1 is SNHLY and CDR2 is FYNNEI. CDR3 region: CASSDPLQGALVGELFF. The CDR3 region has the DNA TGTGCCAGCAGTGATCCTCTACAGGGGGCGCTGGTCGGGGAGCTGTTTTTT.

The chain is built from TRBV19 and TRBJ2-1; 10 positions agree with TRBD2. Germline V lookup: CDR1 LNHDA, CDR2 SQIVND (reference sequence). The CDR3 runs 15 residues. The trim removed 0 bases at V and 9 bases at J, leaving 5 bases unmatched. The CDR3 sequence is CASSIEGLADGEQFF. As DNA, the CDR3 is TGTGCCAGTAGTATAGAAGGACTAGCGGATGGTGAGCAGTTCTTC.

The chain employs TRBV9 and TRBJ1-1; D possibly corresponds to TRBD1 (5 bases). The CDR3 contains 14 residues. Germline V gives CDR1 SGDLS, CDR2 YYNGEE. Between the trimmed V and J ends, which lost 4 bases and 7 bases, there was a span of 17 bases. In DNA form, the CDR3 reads TGTGCCAGCAGCCCCTCCCGCAGGGATGGTGAAGCTTTCTTT. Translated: CASSPSRRDGEAFF.

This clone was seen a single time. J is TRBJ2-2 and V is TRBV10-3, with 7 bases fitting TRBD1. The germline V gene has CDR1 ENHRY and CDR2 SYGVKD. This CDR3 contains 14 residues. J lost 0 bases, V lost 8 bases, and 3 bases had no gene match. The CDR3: CAISGTANTGELFF. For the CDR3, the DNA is TGTGCCATCTCCGGGACAGCGAACACCGGGGAGCTGTTTTTT.

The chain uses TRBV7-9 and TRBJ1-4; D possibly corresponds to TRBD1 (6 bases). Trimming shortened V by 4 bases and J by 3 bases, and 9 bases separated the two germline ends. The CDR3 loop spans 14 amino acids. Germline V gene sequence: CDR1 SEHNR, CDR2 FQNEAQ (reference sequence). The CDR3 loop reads CASSSGTPNEKLFF. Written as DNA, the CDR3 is TGTGCCAGCAGCTCGGGGACACCTAATGAAAAACTGTTTTTT.

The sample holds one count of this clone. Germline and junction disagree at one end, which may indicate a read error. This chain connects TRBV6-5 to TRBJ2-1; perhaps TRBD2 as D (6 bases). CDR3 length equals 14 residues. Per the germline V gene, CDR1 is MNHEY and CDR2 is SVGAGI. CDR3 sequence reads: CATSRERMRNEQFF. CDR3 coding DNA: TGTGCCACCAGTCGGGAGAGAATGCGGAATGAGCAGTTCTTC.

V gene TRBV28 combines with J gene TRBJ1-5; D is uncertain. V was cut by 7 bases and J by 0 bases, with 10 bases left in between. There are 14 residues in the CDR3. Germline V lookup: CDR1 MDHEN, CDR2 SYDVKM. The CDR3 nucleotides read TGTGCCAGCACCCCGAGAAATAGCAATCAGCCCCAGCATTTT. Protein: CASTPRNSNQPQHF.

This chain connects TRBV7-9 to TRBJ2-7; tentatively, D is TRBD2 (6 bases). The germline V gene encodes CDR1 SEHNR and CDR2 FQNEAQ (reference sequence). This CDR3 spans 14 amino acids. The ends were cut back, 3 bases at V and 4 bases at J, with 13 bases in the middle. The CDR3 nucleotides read TGTGCCAGCAGCTTGGGACTCCAGACGTACGAGCAGTACTTC. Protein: CASSLGLQTYEQYF.

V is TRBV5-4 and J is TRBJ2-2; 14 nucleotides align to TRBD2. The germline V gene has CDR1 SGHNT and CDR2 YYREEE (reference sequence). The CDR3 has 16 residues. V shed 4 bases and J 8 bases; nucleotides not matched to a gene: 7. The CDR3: CASSRGLAGVEGELFF. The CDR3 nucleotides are TGTGCCAGCAGCAGGGGACTAGCGGGAGTTGAGGGGGAGCTGTTTTTT.

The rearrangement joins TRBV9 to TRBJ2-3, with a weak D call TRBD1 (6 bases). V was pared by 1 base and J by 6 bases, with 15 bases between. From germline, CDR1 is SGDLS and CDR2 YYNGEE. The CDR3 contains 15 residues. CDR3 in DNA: TGTGCCAGCAGCGTAACGGGACATATCCCCGATACGCAGTATTTT. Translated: CASSVTGHIPDTQYF.

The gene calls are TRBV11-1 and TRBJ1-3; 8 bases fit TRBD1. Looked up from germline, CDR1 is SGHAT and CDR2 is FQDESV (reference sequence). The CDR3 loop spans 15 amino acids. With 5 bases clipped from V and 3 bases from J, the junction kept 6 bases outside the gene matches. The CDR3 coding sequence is TGTGCCAGCAGCCCTCGACAGGGGTTTGGAAACACCATATATTTT. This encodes CASSPRQGFGNTIYF.

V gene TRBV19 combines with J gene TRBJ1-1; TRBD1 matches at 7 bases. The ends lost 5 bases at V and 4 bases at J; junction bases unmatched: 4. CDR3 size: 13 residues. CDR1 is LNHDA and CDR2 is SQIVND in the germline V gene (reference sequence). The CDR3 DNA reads TGTGCCAGTAGTCGGGACAGAAGCACTGAAGCTTTCTTT. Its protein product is CASSRDRSTEAFF.

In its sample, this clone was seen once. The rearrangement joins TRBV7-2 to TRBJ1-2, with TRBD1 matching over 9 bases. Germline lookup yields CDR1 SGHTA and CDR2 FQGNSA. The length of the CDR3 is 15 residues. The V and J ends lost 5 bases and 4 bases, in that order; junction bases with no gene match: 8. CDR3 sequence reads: CASSPSGQGLYGYTF. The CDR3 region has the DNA TGTGCCAGCAGCCCCTCCGGACAGGGGCTCTATGGCTACACCTTC.

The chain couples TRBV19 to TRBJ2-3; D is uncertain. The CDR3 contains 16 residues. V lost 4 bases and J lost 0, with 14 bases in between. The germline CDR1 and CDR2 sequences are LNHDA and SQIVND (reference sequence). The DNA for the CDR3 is TGTGCCAGTAGTACCAGGCAATTCCCTAGCACAGATACGCAGTATTTT. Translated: CASSTRQFPSTDTQYF.

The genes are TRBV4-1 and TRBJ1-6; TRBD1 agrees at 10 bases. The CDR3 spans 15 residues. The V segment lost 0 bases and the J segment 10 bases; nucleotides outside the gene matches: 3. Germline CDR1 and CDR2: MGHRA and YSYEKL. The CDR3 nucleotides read TGCGCCAGCAGCCAAGAGGACAGGGGGGGATCACCCCTCCACTTT. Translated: CASSQEDRGGSPLHF.